The T cell receptor beta chain under discussion was sequenced for a study of OX40 agonist ivuxolimab in advanced cancers. Across the whole study: Ivuxolimab is an agonistic anti-OX40 (CD134) antibody, and patients were treated with it. Study-wide results and limits: There were, on average, more expanded clones in CD8+ T cells than in CD4+. Antigen specificity was not determined for the expanded peripheral T cells.

Germline assignment: CDR1 SGHAT and CDR2 FQNNGV. This CDR3 spans 13 amino acids. The V end lost 4 bases, the J end lost 3 bases, and 9 bases lay between the germline ends. Sampling times: baseline, cycle 4 day 1, cycle 7 day 1. Profiled with immunoSEQ multiplex PCR; TCRdb holds only in-frame clones, not every one. The table has 50,000 to 75,000 clones, approximately 88% seen once. On this clone: What it binds is unknown.

This rearrangement joins TRBV11-2 to TRBJ1-1; D gene ambiguous. The TCR sequence derives from an adult with an advanced solid tumor such as melanoma, head and neck, liver or kidney cancer. This material consisted of CD4+ or CD8+ T cells sorted from blood, taken in a trial of the OX40 agonist ivuxolimab. CDR3: CASSWRMDTEAFF. CDR3 nucleotides: TGTGCCAGCAGCTGGCGAATGGACACTGAAGCTTTCTTT.